This T cell receptor beta chain was recovered during a study of shared clonotypes between healthy human individuals. General observations from the study: Non-shared clonotypes showed lower generation probabilities than clonotypes common to all four donors. Tissue TCR repertoires likely differ from these blood-only repertoires.

Healthy HIV-negative adults without recent acute infections or vaccinations served as donors. CDR1 is SQVTM and CDR2 is ANQGSEA in the germline V gene. V was pared by 4 bases and J by 3 bases, with 6 bases between. The CDR3 extends over 11 amino acids. This clone has just a few counts. Its target is not known. Deep-level running was used for the assay. Assay: immunoSEQ multiplex PCR; the TCRdb copy retains only in-frame clones and omits some. The data hold roughly 170,000 clones, with 65% to 70% observed a single time. Sequencing was done on a sample of memory CD4+ T cells sorted from blood. The subset here: CD45RA-negative fraction. The chain carries TRBV29-1 and TRBJ1-1; D unresolved. This TCR was recovered from a man aged 25 to 40 in good health. The CDR3 loop is CSVVDYTEAFF. The CDR3 DNA reads TGCAGCGTTGTTGATTACACTGAAGCTTTCTTT.